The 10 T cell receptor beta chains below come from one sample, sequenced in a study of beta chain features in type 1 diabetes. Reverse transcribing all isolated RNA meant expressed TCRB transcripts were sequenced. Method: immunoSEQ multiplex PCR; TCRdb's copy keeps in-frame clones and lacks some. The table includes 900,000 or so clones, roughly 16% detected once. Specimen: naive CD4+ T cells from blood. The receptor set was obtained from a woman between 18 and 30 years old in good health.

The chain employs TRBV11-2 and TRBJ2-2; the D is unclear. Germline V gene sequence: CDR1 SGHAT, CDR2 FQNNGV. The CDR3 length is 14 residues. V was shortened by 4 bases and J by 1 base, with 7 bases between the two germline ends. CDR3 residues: CASSSRVNTGELFF. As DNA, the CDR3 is TGTGCCAGCAGCTCCAGAGTGAACACCGGGGAGCTGTTTTTT.

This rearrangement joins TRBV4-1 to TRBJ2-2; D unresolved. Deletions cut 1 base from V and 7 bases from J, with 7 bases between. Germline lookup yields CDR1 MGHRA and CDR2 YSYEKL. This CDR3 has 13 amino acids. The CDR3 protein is CASSQVYNGELFF. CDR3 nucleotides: TGCGCCAGCAGCCAAGTGTATAACGGGGAGCTGTTTTTT.

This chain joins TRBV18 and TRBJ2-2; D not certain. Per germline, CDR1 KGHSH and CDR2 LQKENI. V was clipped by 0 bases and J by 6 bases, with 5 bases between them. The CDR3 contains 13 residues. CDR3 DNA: TGTGCCAGCTCACCACCCGGCGCCGGGGAGCTGTTTTTT. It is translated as CASSPPGAGELFF.

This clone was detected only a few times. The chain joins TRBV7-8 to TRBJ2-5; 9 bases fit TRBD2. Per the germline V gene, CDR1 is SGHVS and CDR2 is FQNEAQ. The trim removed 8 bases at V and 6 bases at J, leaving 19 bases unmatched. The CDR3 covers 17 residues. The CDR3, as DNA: TGTGCCAGCCAGTGGTGGGGTACCGGGACTAGCAGGCAGACCCAGTACTTC. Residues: CASQWWGTGTSRQTQYF.

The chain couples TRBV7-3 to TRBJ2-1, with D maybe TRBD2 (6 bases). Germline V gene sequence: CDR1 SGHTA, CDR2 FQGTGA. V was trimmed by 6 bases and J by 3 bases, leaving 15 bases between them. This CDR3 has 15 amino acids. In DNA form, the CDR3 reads TGTGCCAGCAGTCAAATGGCGGGAAGCTACAATGAGCAGTTCTTC. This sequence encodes CASSQMAGSYNEQFF.

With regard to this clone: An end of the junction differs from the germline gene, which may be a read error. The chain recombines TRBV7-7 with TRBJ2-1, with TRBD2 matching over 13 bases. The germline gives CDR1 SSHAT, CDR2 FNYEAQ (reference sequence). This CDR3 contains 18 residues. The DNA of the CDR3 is TGTGCTAGCAGCTCTCCACAACCGACTAGCGGGAGGAACAATGAGCAGTTCTTC. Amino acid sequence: CASSSPQPTSGRNNEQFF.

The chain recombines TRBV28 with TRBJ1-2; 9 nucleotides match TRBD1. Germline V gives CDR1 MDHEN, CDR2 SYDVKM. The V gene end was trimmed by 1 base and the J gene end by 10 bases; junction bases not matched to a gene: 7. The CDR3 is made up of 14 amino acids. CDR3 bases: TGTGCCAGCAGTTTATTTAGGACAGGGGACGTCTACACCTTC. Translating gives CASSLFRTGDVYTF.

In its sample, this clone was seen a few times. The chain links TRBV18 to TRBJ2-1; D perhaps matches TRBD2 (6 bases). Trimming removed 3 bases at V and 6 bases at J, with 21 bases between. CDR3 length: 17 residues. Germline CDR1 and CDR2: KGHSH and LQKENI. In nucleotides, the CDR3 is TGTGCCAGCTCACCGTATTTTAGCGGAATGAGCGCCAATGAGCAGTTCTTC. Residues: CASSPYFSGMSANEQFF.

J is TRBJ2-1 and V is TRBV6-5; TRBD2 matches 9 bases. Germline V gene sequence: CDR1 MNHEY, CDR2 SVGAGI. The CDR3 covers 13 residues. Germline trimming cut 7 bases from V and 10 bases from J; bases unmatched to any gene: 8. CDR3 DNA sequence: TGTGCCAGCACTTATCTAGCGGGATTGGAGCAGTTCTTC. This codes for CASTYLAGLEQFF.

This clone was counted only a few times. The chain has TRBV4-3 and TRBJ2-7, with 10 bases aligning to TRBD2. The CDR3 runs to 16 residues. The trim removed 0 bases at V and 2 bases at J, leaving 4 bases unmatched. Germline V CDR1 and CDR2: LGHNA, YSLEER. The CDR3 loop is CASSQDWTSGAYEQYF. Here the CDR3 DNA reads TGCGCCAGCAGCCAAGATTGGACTAGCGGAGCCTACGAGCAGTACTTC.